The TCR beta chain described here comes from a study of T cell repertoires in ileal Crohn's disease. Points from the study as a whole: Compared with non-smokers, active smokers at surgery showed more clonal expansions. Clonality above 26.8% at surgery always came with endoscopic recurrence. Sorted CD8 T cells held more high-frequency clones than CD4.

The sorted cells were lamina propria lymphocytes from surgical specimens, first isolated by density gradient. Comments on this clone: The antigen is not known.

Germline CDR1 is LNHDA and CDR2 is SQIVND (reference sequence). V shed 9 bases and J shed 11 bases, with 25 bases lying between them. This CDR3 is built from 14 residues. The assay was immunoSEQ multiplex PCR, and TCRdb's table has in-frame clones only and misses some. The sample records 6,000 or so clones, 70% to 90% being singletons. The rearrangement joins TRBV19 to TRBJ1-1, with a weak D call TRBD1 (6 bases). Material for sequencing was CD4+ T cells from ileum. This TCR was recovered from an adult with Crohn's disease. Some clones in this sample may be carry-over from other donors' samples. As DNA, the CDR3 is TGTGCCAGCCAACATCGACAGGCTAAGGGGGGGGCTTTCTTT. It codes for CASQHRQAKGGAFF.